One T cell receptor (beta chain) is described in this entry. Its matching antigen is unknown. The V segment lost 0 bases and the J segment 5 bases; nucleotides outside the gene matches: 3. The CDR3 is 15 amino acids. This record belongs to a study of T cell responses to AZD1222 COVID-19 vaccine. Study-level points and caveats: At baseline, seropositivity was found in only a handful of AZD1222 recipients.

The data were produced by immunoSEQ multiplex PCR, yet TCRdb's version contains in-frame clones alone and is incomplete. Seen here are 100,000 to 150,000 clones, 75% to 90% observed once, and the top ten hold more than 7.5%. V gene TRBV23-1 combines with J gene TRBJ1-5; 8 bases are shared with TRBD1. TRBV23-1 is classed as an ORF, of uncertain function. The clonotype originates from an adult in good health. This specimen was peripheral blood, taken on day 0 of AZD1222 vaccination. The CDR3 spells CASSQSPGGYQPQHF. DNA of the CDR3: TGCGCCAGCAGTCAATCGCCAGGGGGCTATCAGCCCCAGCATTTT.